This T cell receptor beta chain emerged from a study of Ad26.COV2.S vaccination and SARS-CoV-2 variants. On the study more broadly: Administration of Ad26.COV2.S was intramuscular, either once or twice 56 days apart.

Treatment in this sample: some 20 received Ad26.COV2.S at low or high dose, single or two shots; a few received placebo; per-sample allocation not given. Samples came from day 63 after the first vaccine or placebo injection. Recruitment in Boston yielded a donor of adult age, 18-55 years. Note on this clone: Its antigen is undetermined.

Whole-study findings and limits: Total T cell responses may have been underestimated by the TCR breadth and depth analyses.

V was pared by 6 bases and J by 6 bases, with 18 bases between. This CDR3 is 15 amino acids long. The V gene's germline CDR1 is LGHNA and CDR2 YSLEER. TCRdb's copy holds only in-frame clones and misses some; the assay was immunoSEQ multiplex PCR. Of approximately 400,000 clones listed, 70% to 90% were seen once; the top ten hold approximately 3.5%. This sequence originates from a person between 18 and 59 years old who received the Ad26.COV2.S COVID-19 vaccine or a placebo. V gene TRBV4-3 combines with J gene TRBJ2-1; a weak D match, TRBD2 (6 bases). The source material was peripheral blood, sampled in a trial of Ad26.COV2.S vaccine versus placebo. CDR3 residues: CASSQGLGEVNEQFF. The CDR3 DNA sequence: TGCGCCAGCAGTCAGGGACTGGGGGAGGTCAATGAGCAGTTCTTC.